These T cell receptor beta chains were read from a single sample in a study of technical replicates of blood from a few donors. Measured with immunoSEQ multiplex PCR; TCRdb has only the in-frame clones, and not every one. The repertoire has fewer than 12,000 clones, approximately 94% of them found once; the top ten carry approximately 6.6%. The sequenced sample was PBMCs. The receptors come from a human donor in good health. The CDR3 runs from the conserved cysteine through the conserved F or W. Some rows have no size entry. The others give once, few or many, or a class for an expanded clone.

len: 14; abundance: .; v_gene: TRBV6-1; CDR3aa: CASSSPGGNQPQHF
len: 15; abundance: .; v_gene: TRBV19; CDR3aa: CASSTFGGLEETQYF
len: 17; abundance: few; v_gene: TRBV9; CDR3aa: CASSVEGGDATNEKLFF
len: 13; abundance: .; v_gene: TRBV7-9; CDR3aa: CASSLREGGIQYF
len: 13; abundance: .; v_gene: TRBV29-1; CDR3aa: CSVGGGEAGELFF
len: 15; abundance: .; v_gene: TRBV9; CDR3aa: CASSPGTSPDNEQFF
len: 16; abundance: once; v_gene: TRBV5-6; CDR3aa: CASSPGWFELRYGYTF
len: 14; abundance: .; v_gene: TRBV25-1; CDR3aa: CASGASATNEKLFF
len: 14; abundance: .; v_gene: TRBV5-5; CDR3aa: CASSLGGRTDTQYF
len: 13; abundance: .; v_gene: TRBV30; CDR3aa: CAGGGQGADTQYF
len: 15; abundance: .; v_gene: TRBV6-1; CDR3aa: CASSAGTGHTDTQYF
len: 16; abundance: .; v_gene: TRBV10-3; CDR3aa: CAISTLQGMRAYEQYF
len: 11; abundance: once; v_gene: TRBV20-1; CDR3aa: CSARRDNEQFF
len: 14; abundance: .; v_gene: TRBV5-1; CDR3aa: CASSASGGAYGYTF
len: 13; abundance: .; v_gene: TRBV18; CDR3aa: CASSLSSDTEAFF
len: 14; abundance: .; v_gene: TRBV28; CDR3aa: CASSFRGARTEAFF
len: 15; abundance: .; v_gene: TRBV7-2; CDR3aa: CASSLDWGAGPEQFF
len: 15; abundance: .; v_gene: TRBV28; CDR3aa: CASSAPGRRQETQYF
len: 15; abundance: .; v_gene: TRBV5-6; CDR3aa: CASSLLGQVYNEQFF
len: 14; abundance: .; v_gene: TRBV6-6; CDR3aa: CASTRTGKDQPQHF
len: 15; abundance: .; v_gene: TRBV27; CDR3aa: CASSPRGQGEYEQYF
len: 16; abundance: .; v_gene: TRBV28; CDR3aa: CASSLLGFAGNSPLHF
len: 14; abundance: .; v_gene: TRBV2; CDR3aa: CATSDGANTGELFF
len: 17; abundance: .; v_gene: TRBV28; CDR3aa: CASSFGSLGPLNYGYTF
len: 15; abundance: .; v_gene: TRBV7-9; CDR3aa: CASSDQDRDQETQYF
len: 16; abundance: .; v_gene: TRBV9; CDR3aa: CASSVGGGGQTYGYTF
len: 14; abundance: .; v_gene: TRBV25-1; CDR3aa: CASSSGTTNEKLFF
len: 15; abundance: .; v_gene: TRBV10-3; CDR3aa: CAISSSGAATGELFF
len: 14; abundance: .; v_gene: TRBV5-1; CDR3aa: CASSLQSSPGELFF
len: 17; abundance: once; v_gene: TRBV2; CDR3aa: CASNPGQGIGGANVLTF
len: 13; abundance: once; v_gene: TRBV10-3; CDR3aa: CAISGGMNTEAFF
len: 17; abundance: .; v_gene: TRBV6-1; CDR3aa: CASSEIQSGQDFYEQYF
len: 15; abundance: .; v_gene: TRBV29-1; CDR3aa: CSAGAGLAGVSEQFF
len: 14; abundance: .; v_gene: TRBV10-2; CDR3aa: CASSESGRQETQYF
len: 11; abundance: .; v_gene: TRBV9; CDR3aa: CASSPHYEQYF
len: 17; abundance: .; v_gene: TRBV4-1; CDR3aa: CASSQIVAGTASYGYTF
len: 18; abundance: .; v_gene: TRBV10-3; CDR3aa: CAISEARVGHFWGDTQYF
len: 12; abundance: .; v_gene: TRBV19; CDR3aa: CASVARNTEAFF
len: 13; abundance: .; v_gene: TRBV6-5; CDR3aa: CASYRPGSQEAFF
len: 14; abundance: .; v_gene: TRBV2; CDR3aa: CASSNTGGVEKLFF
len: 12; abundance: .; v_gene: TRBV7-2; CDR3aa: CASSTPRGAQYF
len: 14; abundance: .; v_gene: TRBV5-1; CDR3aa: CASSPGQGNTEAFF
len: 15; abundance: .; v_gene: TRBV6-6; CDR3aa: CASRRGQGANYGYTF
len: 15; abundance: .; v_gene: TRBV5-4; CDR3aa: CASSLARGALETQYF
len: 14; abundance: .; v_gene: TRBV10-3; CDR3aa: CAISAQGDDQPQHF
len: 13; abundance: .; v_gene: TRBV27; CDR3aa: CASSLYGNTEAFF
len: 14; abundance: .; v_gene: TRBV4-2; CDR3aa: CASSRQGDQETQYF
len: 15; abundance: .; v_gene: TRBV7-2; CDR3aa: CASSQGQGDTGELFF
len: 15; abundance: .; v_gene: TRBV10-1; CDR3aa: CASSEGVDYVGELFF
len: 16; abundance: .; v_gene: TRBV6-4; CDR3aa: CASSESAAGQVDTQYF
len: 17; abundance: .; v_gene: TRBV6-1; CDR3aa: CASSVQASGTSTDTQYF
len: 17; abundance: once; v_gene: TRBV2; CDR3aa: CASSELSIAGGNNEQFF
len: 13; abundance: .; v_gene: TRBV7-3; CDR3aa: CASSFQTNTEAFF
len: 15; abundance: .; v_gene: TRBV10-1; CDR3aa: CASSEGKGVYTEAFF
len: 13; abundance: .; v_gene: TRBV6-5; CDR3aa: CASRNGLFYEQYF
len: 17; abundance: .; v_gene: TRBV25-1; CDR3aa: CASSEKTPTGVPDTQYF
len: 15; abundance: .; v_gene: TRBV29-1; CDR3aa: CSVEDPEAGRTAQYF
len: 15; abundance: .; v_gene: TRBV27; CDR3aa: CASSPLDFLHGELFF
len: 15; abundance: .; v_gene: TRBV7-8; CDR3aa: CASSISGSSYNEQFF